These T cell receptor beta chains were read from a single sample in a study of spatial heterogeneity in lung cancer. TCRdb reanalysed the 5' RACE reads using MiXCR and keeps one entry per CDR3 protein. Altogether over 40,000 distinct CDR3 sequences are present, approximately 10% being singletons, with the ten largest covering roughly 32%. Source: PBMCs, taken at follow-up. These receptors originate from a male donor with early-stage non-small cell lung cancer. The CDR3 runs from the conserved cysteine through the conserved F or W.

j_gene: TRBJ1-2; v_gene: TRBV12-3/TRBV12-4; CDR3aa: CASSRDRSTYGYTF
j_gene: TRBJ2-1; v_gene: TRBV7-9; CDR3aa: CASLASSYNEQFF
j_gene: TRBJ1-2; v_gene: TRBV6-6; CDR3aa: CASTGMPNYGYTF
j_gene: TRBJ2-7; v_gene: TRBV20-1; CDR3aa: CSARDSASGTGYEQYF
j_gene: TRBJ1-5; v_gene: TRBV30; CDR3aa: CAWSGAGIANQPQHF
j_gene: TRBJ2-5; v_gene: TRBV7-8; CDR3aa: CASSLAGSSLPAQETQYF
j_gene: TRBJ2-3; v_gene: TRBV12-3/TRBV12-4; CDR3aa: CASRLAGASTDTQYF
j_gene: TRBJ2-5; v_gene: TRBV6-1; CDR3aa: CASSGDYRQETQYF
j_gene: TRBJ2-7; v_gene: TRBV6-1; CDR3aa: CASCTQPSGSRYEQYF
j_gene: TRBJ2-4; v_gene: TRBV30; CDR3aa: CAWTPGLEAKNIQYF
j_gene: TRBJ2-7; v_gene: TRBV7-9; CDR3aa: CASSLDTSGSYEQYF
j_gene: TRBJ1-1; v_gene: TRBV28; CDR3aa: CATETGGTEAFF
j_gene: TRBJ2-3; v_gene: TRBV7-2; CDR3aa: CASSSTSGDTQYF
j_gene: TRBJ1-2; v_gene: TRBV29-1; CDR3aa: CSDSGPDFSF
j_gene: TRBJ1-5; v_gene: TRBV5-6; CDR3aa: CASSSTGAQPQHF
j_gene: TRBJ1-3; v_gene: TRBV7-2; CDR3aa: CASSPLGWGSGNTIYF
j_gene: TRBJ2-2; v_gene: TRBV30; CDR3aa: CAWSPLQGGGELFF
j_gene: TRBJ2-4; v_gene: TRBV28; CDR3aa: CASSSHTSLAKNIQYF
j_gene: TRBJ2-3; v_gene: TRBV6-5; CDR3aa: CASSYSSVPPQLDTQYF
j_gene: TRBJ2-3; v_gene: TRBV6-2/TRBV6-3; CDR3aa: CASSALKYTDTQYF
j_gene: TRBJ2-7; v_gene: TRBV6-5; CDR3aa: CASRDDAYEQYF
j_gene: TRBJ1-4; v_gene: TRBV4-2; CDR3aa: CASSQDRLSGEKLFF
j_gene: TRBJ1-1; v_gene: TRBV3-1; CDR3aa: CASSQEWTYTEAFF
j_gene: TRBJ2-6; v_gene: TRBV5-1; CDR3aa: CASKDSRSGSGANVLTF
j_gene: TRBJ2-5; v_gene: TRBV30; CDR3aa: CAWTSPGLGGETQYF
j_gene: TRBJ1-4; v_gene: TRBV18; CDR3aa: CASSPAGWNEKLFF
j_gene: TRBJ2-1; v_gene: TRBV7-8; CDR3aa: CASSPTRGLVNEQFF
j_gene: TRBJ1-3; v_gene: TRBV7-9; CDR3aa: CASSFRVLSGNTIYF
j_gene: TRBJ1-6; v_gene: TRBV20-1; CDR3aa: CSAHGRTNSPLHF
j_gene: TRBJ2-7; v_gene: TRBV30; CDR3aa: CAWSVPGTSGRDEQYF
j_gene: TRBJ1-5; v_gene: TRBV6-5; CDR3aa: CASSYPNSNQPQHF
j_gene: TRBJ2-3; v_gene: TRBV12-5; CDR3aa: CASGTGGGGTDTQYF
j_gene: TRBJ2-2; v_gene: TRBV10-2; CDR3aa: CASRGLTGLGDDGELFF
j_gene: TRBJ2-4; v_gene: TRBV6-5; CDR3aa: CASSPRNGPGNIQYF
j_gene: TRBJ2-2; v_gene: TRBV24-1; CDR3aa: CATRQGDNTGELFF
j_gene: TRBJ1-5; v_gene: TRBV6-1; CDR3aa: CASRAGTGGFYSNQPQHF
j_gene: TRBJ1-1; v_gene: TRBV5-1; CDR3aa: CASSLIRGESEAFF
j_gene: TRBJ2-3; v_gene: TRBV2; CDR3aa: CASSEASTQYF
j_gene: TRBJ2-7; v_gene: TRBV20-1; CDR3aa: CSARSGQGADTVPYEQYF
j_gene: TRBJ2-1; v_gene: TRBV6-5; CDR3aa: CASQGAPSYNEQFF
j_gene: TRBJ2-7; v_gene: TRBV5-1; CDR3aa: CASSARTGSWNEQYF
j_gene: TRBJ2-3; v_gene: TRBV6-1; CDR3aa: CASSAQGPDTQYF